The T cell receptor beta chain described here comes from a study of read filtering for tumor transcriptome and immune sequencing. Study summary: R-ISS stage counts were eight or nine for I, about 15 for II, roughly seven for III. Study conclusions and caveats: Dropping single-read clonotypes raised IR-seq and RNA-seq shared-clonotype correlation. Approximately 77% of IR-seq clonotypes had a single read, yet these held around 3.3% of reads.

Germline CDR1 MDHEN, CDR2 SYDVKM. Trimming shortened V by 7 bases and J by 0 bases, and 11 bases separated the two germline ends. This CDR3 contains 14 residues. Many counts were recorded for this clonotype. Antigen: not known. Molecular barcoded adaptors covering alpha/delta and beta/gamma chains were used on approximately 440 ng RNA. Via MiXCR, TCRdb re-called the reads, giving one row per CDR3 protein. The sample shows roughly 41,000 distinct CDR3 sequences, approximately 13% of them seen only once. This receptor was obtained from a donor over 35 with multiple myeloma. V usage is TRBV28 and J usage is TRBJ2-3, with D unresolved. The sequencing input was a population of CD138-negative cells sorted from bone marrow. The CDR3 region is CASKLMVSTDTQYF. Written as DNA, the CDR3 is TGTGCCAGCAAGTTGATGGTTAGCACAGATACGCAGTATTTT.